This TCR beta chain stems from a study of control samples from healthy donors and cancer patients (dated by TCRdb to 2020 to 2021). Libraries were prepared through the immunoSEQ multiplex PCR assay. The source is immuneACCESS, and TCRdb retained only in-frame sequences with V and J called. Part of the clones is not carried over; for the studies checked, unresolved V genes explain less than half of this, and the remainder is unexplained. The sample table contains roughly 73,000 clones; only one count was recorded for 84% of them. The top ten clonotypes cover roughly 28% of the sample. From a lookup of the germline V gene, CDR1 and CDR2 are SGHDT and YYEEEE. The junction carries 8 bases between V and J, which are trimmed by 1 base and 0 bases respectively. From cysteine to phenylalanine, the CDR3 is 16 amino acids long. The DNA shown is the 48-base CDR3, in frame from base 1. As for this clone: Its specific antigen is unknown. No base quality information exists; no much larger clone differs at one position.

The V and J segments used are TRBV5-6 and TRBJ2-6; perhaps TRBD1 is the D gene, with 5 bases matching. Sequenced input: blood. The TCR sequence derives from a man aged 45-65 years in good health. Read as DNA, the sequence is TGTGCCAGCAGCTTGCCAGGGCGCTCTGGGGCCAACGTCCTGACTTTC. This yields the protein CASSLPGRSGANVLTF.